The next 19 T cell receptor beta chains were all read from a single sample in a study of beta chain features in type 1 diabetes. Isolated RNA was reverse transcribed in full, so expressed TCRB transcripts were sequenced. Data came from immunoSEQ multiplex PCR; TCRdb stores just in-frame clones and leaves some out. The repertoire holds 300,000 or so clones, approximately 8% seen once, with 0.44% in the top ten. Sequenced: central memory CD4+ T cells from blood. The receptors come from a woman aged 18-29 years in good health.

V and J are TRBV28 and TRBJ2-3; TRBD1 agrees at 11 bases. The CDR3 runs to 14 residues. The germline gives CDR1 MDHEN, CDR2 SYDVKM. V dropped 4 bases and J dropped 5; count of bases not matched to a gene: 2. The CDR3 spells CASSSDRGRDTQYF. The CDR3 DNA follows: TGTGCCAGCAGTTCGGACAGGGGGCGAGATACGCAGTATTTT.

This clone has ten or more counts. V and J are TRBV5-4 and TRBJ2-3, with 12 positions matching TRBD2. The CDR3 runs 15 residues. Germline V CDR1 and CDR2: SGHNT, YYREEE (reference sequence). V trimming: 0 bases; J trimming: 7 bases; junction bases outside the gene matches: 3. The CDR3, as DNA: TGTGCCAGCAGCTTGGAGGGGACTAGCGGGCATACGCAGTATTTT. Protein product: CASSLEGTSGHTQYF.

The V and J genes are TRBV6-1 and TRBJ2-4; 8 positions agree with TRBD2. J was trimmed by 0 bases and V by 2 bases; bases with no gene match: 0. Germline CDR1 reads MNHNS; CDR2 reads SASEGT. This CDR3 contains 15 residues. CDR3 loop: CASSETSGAKNIQYF. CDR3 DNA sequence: TGTGCCAGCAGTGAAACTAGCGGAGCCAAAAACATTCAGTACTTC.

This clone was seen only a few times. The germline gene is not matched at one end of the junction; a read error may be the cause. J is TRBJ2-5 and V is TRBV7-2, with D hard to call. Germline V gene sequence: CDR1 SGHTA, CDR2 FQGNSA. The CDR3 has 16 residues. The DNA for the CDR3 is TGCGCCAGCAGCCTGGTGTTGGGTCGGGCTGAAGAGACCCAGTACTTC. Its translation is CASSLVLGRAEETQYF. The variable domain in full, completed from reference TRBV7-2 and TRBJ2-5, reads GAGVSQSPSNKVTEKGKDVELRCDPISGHTALYWYRQSLGQGLEFLIYFQGNSAPDKSGLPSDRFSAERTGGSVSTLTIQRTQQEDSAVYLCASSLVLGRAEETQYFGPGTRLLVL.

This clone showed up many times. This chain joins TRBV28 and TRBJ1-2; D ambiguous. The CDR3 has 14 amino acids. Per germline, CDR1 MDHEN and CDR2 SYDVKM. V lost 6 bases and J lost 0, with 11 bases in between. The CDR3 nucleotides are TGTGCCAGCAGGCCTGGCGGAGCTAACTATGGCTACACCTTC. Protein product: CASRPGGANYGYTF.

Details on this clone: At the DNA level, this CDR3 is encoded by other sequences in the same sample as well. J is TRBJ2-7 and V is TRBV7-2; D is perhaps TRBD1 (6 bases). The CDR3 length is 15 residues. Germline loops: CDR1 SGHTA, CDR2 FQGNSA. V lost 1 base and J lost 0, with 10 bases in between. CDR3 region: CASSLGTVSSYEQYF. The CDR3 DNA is TGTGCCAGCAGCTTAGGGACAGTTAGCTCCTACGAGCAGTACTTC.

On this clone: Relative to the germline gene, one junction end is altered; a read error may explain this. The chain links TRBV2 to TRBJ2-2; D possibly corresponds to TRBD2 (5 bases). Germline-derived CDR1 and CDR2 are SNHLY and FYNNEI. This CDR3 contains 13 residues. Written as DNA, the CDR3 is TGTACCAGCAATGGAGGGAACACCGGGGAGCTGTTTTTT. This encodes CTSNGGNTGELFF.

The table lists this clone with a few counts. Here the CDR3 DNA reads TGTGCCAGTTGCTGGACCCCAAGGCCCCAGCATTTT. It is translated as CASCWTPRPQHF. The gene calls are TRBV19 and TRBJ1-5; D is uncertain. This CDR3 has 12 amino acids. The germline V gene has CDR1 LNHDA and CDR2 SQIVND (reference sequence). V was pared by 8 bases and J by 9 bases, with 14 bases between.

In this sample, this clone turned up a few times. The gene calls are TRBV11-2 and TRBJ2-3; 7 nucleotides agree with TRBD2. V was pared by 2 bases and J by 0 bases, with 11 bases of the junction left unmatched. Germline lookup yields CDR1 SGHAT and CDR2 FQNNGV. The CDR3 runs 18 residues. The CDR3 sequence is CASSLRVAGTTSTDTQYF. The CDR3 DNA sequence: TGTGCCAGCAGCTTACGGGTAGCGGGTACTACTAGCACAGATACGCAGTATTTT. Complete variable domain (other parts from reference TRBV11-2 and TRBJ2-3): EAGVAQSPRYKIIEKRQSVAFWCNPISGHATLYWYQQILGQGPKLLIQFQNNGVVDDSQLPKDRFSAERLKGVDSTLKIQPAKLEDSAVYLCASSLRVAGTTSTDTQYFGPGTRLTVL.

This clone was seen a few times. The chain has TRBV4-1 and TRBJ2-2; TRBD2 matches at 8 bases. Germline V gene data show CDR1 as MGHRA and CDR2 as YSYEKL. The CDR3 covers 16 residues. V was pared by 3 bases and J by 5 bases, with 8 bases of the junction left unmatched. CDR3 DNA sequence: TGCGCCAGCAGCCATCTCGGACTAGCTGATACCGGGGAGCTGTTTTTT. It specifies CASSHLGLADTGELFF.

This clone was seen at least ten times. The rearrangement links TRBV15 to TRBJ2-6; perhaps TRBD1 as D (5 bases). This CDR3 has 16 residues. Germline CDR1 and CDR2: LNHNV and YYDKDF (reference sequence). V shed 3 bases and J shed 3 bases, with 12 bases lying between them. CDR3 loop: CATSSLKGLGANVLTF. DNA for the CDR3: TGTGCCACCAGCAGTCTTAAGGGGCTTGGGGCCAACGTCCTGACTTTC.

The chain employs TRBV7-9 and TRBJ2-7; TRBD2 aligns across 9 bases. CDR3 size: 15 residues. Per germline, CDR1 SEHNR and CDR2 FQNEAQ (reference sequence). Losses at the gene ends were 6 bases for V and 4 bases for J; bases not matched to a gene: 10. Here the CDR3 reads CASRRSSGSVYEQYF. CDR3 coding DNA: TGTGCCAGCAGGCGAAGTAGCGGGAGCGTTTACGAGCAGTACTTC.

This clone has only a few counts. CDR3 region: CASSQEAGGIRNQPQHF. DNA of the CDR3: TGTGCCAGCAGCCAAGAAGCGGGCGGGATCCGGAATCAGCCCCAGCATTTT. J is TRBJ1-5 and V is TRBV4-2; no firm D call. The germline gives CDR1 LGHNA, CDR2 YNFKEQ. The CDR3 is made up of 17 amino acids. The ends were cut back, 0 bases at V and 4 bases at J, with 16 bases in the middle.

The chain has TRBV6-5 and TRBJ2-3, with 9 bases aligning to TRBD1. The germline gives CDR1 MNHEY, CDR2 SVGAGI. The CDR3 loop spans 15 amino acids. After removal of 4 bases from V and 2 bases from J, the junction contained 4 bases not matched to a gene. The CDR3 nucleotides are TGTGCCAGCAGTTTAGGACAGGGGTTCACAGATACGCAGTATTTT. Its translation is CASSLGQGFTDTQYF.

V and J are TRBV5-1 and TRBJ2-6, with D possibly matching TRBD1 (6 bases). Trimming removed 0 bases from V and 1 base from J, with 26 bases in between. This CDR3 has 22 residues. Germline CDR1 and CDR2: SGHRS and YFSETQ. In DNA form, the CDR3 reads TGCGCCAGCAGCTTGGCCAGACAGGTTCCTCGACTCTCTTCGTCTGGGGCCAACGTCCTGACTTTC. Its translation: CASSLARQVPRLSSSGANVLTF.

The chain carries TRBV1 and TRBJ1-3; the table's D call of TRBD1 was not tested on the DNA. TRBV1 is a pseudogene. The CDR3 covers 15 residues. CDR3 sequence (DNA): TGCACCAGCAGCCGAACAGGTTTCTCTGGAAACACCATATATTTT. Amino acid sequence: CTSSRTGFSGNTIYF.

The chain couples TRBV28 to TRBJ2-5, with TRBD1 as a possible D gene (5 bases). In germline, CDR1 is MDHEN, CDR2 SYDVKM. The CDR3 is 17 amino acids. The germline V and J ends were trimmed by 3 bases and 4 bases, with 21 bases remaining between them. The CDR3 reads CASSLSPGFRPGETQYF. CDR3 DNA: TGTGCCAGCAGTTTGTCCCCAGGGTTCCGTCCGGGAGAGACCCAGTACTTC.

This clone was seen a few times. CDR3 sequence (DNA): TGTGCCAGCAGCCAACAGGGCAACTATGGCTACACCTTC. Its protein is CASSQQGNYGYTF. This sequence joins TRBV11-2 and TRBJ1-2; D is possibly TRBD1 (6 bases). Germline lookup yields CDR1 SGHAT and CDR2 FQNNGV. V was shortened by 5 bases and J by 2 bases, with 9 bases between the two germline ends. The CDR3 is made up of 13 amino acids.

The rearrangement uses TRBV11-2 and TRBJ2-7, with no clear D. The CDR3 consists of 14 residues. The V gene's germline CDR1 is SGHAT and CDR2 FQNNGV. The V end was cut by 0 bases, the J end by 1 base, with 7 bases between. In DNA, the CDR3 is TGTGCCAGCAGCTTAGACGTAGGATCCTACGAGCAGTACTTC. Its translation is CASSLDVGSYEQYF.